Listed below are T cell receptor beta chains from one sample, sequenced in a study of cytomegalovirus exposure and HLA in healthy donors. Only in-frame clones appear in the TCRdb table, and some are missing; sequencing was by immunoSEQ multiplex PCR. The sample holds about 130,000 clones, 70% to 85% seen once. Sequencing was carried out using PBMCs. The receptors stem from a boy younger than 18 in good health and CMV-seronegative. Each CDR3 is given with its conserved first and last residue. Fields, in order: clone size, D gene, J gene, V gene, CDR3 DNA, CDR3 protein. D genes are given only for firm matches. Clone size appears in some rows only: once, few, many, or a class for an expanded clone.

abundance: few
d_gene: NA
j_gene: TRBJ2-7
v_gene: TRBV6-6
CDR3nt: TGTGCCAGCAGGCACACCTACGAGCAGTACTTC
CDR3aa: CASRHTYEQYF

abundance: once
d_gene: NA
j_gene: TRBJ2-1
v_gene: TRBV5-4
CDR3nt: TGTGCCAGCAGCTCACAAGGTCTCAGGGACAATGAGCAGTTCTTC
CDR3aa: CASSSQGLRDNEQFF

abundance: NA
d_gene: TRBD2
j_gene: TRBJ2-7
v_gene: TRBV6-1
CDR3nt: TGTGCCAGCAGTGAAGGTCCGCGGGGGAACGAGCAGTACTTC
CDR3aa: CASSEGPRGNEQYF

abundance: NA
d_gene: NA
j_gene: TRBJ2-1
v_gene: TRBV5-5
CDR3nt: TGTGCCAGCAGCCCGTCGGATGAGCAGTTCTTC
CDR3aa: CASSPSDEQFF

abundance: NA
d_gene: TRBD2
j_gene: TRBJ2-3
v_gene: TRBV27
CDR3nt: TGTGCCAGCAGCCCCCAACTAGCGGGGCGCACAGATACGCAGTATTTT
CDR3aa: CASSPQLAGRTDTQYF

abundance: NA
d_gene: NA
j_gene: TRBJ1-3
v_gene: TRBV2
CDR3nt: TGTGCCAGCAGTCGGTTTCCGTTAAACACCATATATTTT
CDR3aa: CASSRFPLNTIYF

abundance: NA
d_gene: TRBD1
j_gene: TRBJ2-1
v_gene: TRBV13
CDR3nt: TGTGCCAGCAGCCTCGATGGACAGGGCTTGAGCAATGAGCAGTTCTTC
CDR3aa: CASSLDGQGLSNEQFF

abundance: NA
d_gene: NA
j_gene: TRBJ1-2
v_gene: TRBV27
CDR3nt: TGTGCCAGCAGTAAGACAGGCCTCAACTATGGCTACACCTTC
CDR3aa: CASSKTGLNYGYTF

abundance: NA
d_gene: NA
j_gene: TRBJ2-7
v_gene: TRBV5-1
CDR3nt: TGCGCCAGCAGCTCCGGGATCTCCTACGAGCAGTACTTC
CDR3aa: CASSSGISYEQYF

abundance: NA
d_gene: TRBD2
j_gene: TRBJ2-1
v_gene: TRBV6-5
CDR3nt: TGTGCCAGCAGTTACTCGACGGGGGGGAATGAGCAGTTCTTC
CDR3aa: CASSYSTGGNEQFF